Given below is one T cell receptor beta chain in context. Antigen: not known. Clones were read by immunoSEQ multiplex PCR, and TCRdb kept only the in-frame ones, dropping some. This sample carries 95,000 to 150,000 clones, just over 90% of them seen once, and the ten largest clones take more than 0.15%. Germline V gene lookup returns CDR1 MNHNS and CDR2 SASEGT. CDR3 length equals 11 residues. These data come from a study of OX40 agonist ivuxolimab in advanced cancers. At the level of the study: It was ivuxolimab, an agonistic anti-OX40 (CD134) antibody, that patients were treated with. Every 2 weeks, patients received ivuxolimab intravenously, dosed at 0.01 to 10 mg/kg.

Study-level findings and limits: Both CD4+ and CD8+ T cell populations in blood had undergone clonal expansion by week 6 at 0.1 to 3.0 mg/kg.

This TCR derives from an adult with an advanced solid tumor such as melanoma, head and neck, liver or kidney cancer. This material consisted of CD4+ or CD8+ T cells sorted from blood, taken in a trial of the OX40 agonist ivuxolimab. The rearrangement links TRBV6-1 to TRBJ2-1, with D possibly TRBD1 on 6 matching bases. Here the CDR3 reads CSWGQNNEQFF. CDR3 nucleotides: TGTTCGTGGGGGCAAAACAATGAGCAGTTCTTC.